This entry concerns a single T cell receptor beta chain. The sample is drawn from a study of PD-L1 blockade in urothelial cancer. Only in-frame clones appear in the TCRdb table, and some are missing; sequencing was by immunoSEQ multiplex PCR. The sample gives some 31,000 clones, under 90% of which show up once; approximately 3.1% is in the top ten. Described time point: peripheral blood 6 weeks after treatment start. This CDR3 spans 14 amino acids. Looked up from germline, CDR1 is SEHNR and CDR2 is FQNEAQ (reference sequence). V was cut by 5 bases and J by 1 base, with 11 bases left in between. The material sequenced was PBMCs, taken around atezolizumab (anti-PD-L1) treatment. This receptor was obtained from a man aged 70-80 years with urothelial cancer. The chain joins TRBV7-9 to TRBJ1-1; maybe TRBD1 (6 bases). CDR3 sequence (DNA): TGTGCCAGCAGCCCGAGACAGGCGAACACTGAAGCTTTCTTT. Translation gives CASSPRQANTEAFF.